The 21 T cell receptor delta chains given below trace back to one sample, sequenced in a study of γδ T cells in repeated Plasmodium falciparum infection. Bulk repertoires came from Vgamma9/Vdelta2+ or Vdelta2-negative gammadelta T cells flow-sorted from PBMC. TCRdb re-processed the multiplex PCR reads using CATT. The data hold around 86,000 delta-chain clones, with 1.4% observed a single time. The sample was gamma-delta T cells from blood. The source of these receptors is a pool of human donors (malaria-infected and uninfected, not separated).

This clone has a handful of counts. TCRdb's protein, taken from a much larger clone, differs from this DNA's translation at residue 9, likely owing to a read error; the protein displayed comes from the DNA. The rearrangement uses TRDV3 and TRDJ1; D possibly corresponds to TRDD2 (6 bases). No J gene is reported in TCRdb; it was inferred here by comparing the DNA with germline. Germline-derived CDR1 and CDR2 are TVYSNPD and GDNSRS (reference sequence). The germline V and J ends were trimmed by 4 bases and 0 bases, with 30 bases remaining between them. The CDR3 consists of 19 residues. The CDR3, as DNA: TGTGCCTCCAGCCTTCCAACTCCGGATCCCGCCGTATACACCGATAAACTCATCTTT. Translated: CASSLPTPDPAVYTDKLIF.

This clone was seen only a few times. The amino acid sequence in TCRdb belongs to a much larger clone and departs from this DNA's translation at residue 9, likely a sequencing read error; the sequence shown is translated from the DNA. V usage is TRDV1 and J usage is TRDJ1; 13 bases map to TRDD3. Here the J gene came from matching the DNA to germline, since TCRdb omits it. J gave up 3 bases and V 0 bases, and 16 bases lay outside the gene matches. Germline V lookup: CDR1 TSWWSYY, CDR2 QGS. The CDR3 totals 21 residues. As DNA, the CDR3 is TGTGCTCTTGGGGAACTCAAAGGGCACTGGGGGATACGAAATAGAGCCGATAAACTCATCTTT. Translating it yields CALGELKGHWGIRNRADKLIF.

In its sample, this clone was seen a few times. This likely reflects a read error, since a far larger clone is one base away. Other DNA sequences in this sample translate to the same CDR3. The V call is TRDV3, the J call TRDJ1; a weak D match, TRDD2 (6 bases). Because TCRdb records no J gene, it was assigned here through a match of the DNA to germline. This CDR3 has 15 residues. The ends were cut back, 4 bases at V and 0 bases at J, with 18 bases in the middle. CDR1 and CDR2 from the germline V gene are TVYSNPD and GDNSRS (reference sequence). The CDR3 loop reads CASSFAGKNTDKLIF. In DNA form, the CDR3 reads TGTGCCTCTTCCTTTGCGGGGAAAAACACCGATAAACTCATCTTT.

This clone came up many times. V gene TRDV1 combines with J gene TRDJ1, with TRDD3 identical over 10 bases. CDR3 length: 23 residues. J was trimmed by 7 bases and V by 1 base; bases with no gene match: 30. Germline V gene data show CDR1 as TSWWSYY and CDR2 as QGS. The CDR3 bases are TGTGCTCTTGGGGAACGAGGTAAGGGTGGCCTACGACTGGGGGATTCCAGACCGTGTAAACTCATCTTT. This encodes CALGERGKGGLRLGDSRPCKLIF.

Note on this clone: A read error likely explains why the TCRdb protein, taken from a much larger clone, differs from this DNA's translation at residue 17; the protein shown is translated from the DNA. The chain couples TRDV1 to TRDJ1; 11 bases are a match to TRDD3. TCRdb does not report a J gene; here it was assigned by matching the DNA to germline references. This CDR3 has 23 amino acids. The ends lost 3 bases at V and 1 base at J; junction bases unmatched: 25. The V gene's germline CDR1 is TSWWSYY and CDR2 QGS. The CDR3 nucleotides read TGTGCTCTTGGGGAGGTCGGCCTTCCCCATTACTGGGGGATAGGTTCGTGCACCGATAAACTCATCTTT. This gives the protein CALGEVGLPHYWGIGSCTDKLIF.

This clone was counted only a few times. TCRdb shows a much larger clone's protein in place of this DNA's translation, and the two differ at residue 23, likely through a read error; the protein shown is translated from the DNA. Called V gene: TRDV1; the J gene was not called; TRDD3 is the table's D call, not checked against the DNA. Germline lookup yields CDR1 TSWWSYY and CDR2 QGS. The CDR3 is 25 amino acids. The chain's CDR3 is CALGPYYPGLVPFITGGALTAQPFF. CDR3 DNA sequence: TGTGCTCTTGGGCCCTACTACCCGGGGTTAGTCCCATTTATAACTGGGGGAGCTTTGACAGCACAACCCTTCTTT.

The V and J genes are TRDV1 and TRDJ1; the match to TRDD3 covers 8 bases. TCRdb lists no J gene, so it was determined here by aligning the DNA to germline. CDR3 length: 18 residues. The V gene end was trimmed by 4 bases and the J gene end by 0 bases; junction bases not matched to a gene: 13. The germline CDR1 and CDR2 sequences are TSWWSYY and QGS. CDR3 sequence: CALGARGGIRLYTDKLIF. Written as DNA, the CDR3 is TGTGCTCTTGGGGCAAGAGGAGGGATACGCCTGTACACCGATAAACTCATCTTT.

About this clone itself: TCRdb attributes to this sequence the protein of a much larger clone, which differs from the DNA translation at residue 7; a read error is likely, and the protein displayed is translated from the DNA. The chain employs TRDV2 and TRDJ1; TRDD3 aligns across 7 bases. Here the J gene was assigned by germline matching of the DNA, as TCRdb has none. Germline V gives CDR1 GEAIGNYY, CDR2 EKD. The V and J ends lost 1 base and 5 bases, in that order; junction bases with no gene match: 6. CDR3 length: 14 residues. For the CDR3, the DNA is TGTGCCTGTGACACTTTGATACTGGGGGATAAACTCATCTTT. This translates into CACDTLILGDKLIF.

About this clone: A read error is likely here: a far larger clone is one base away. The sample carries other DNA sequences with the same CDR3. This chain uses TRDV2 with TRDJ1, with TRDD3 matching over 7 bases. TCRdb records no J gene; here it was assigned by comparing the DNA to germline. CDR1 and CDR2 from the germline V gene are GEAIGNYY and EKD. The CDR3 spans 15 residues. V shed 1 base, J shed 1 base, and the junction held 5 bases outside the gene matches. The CDR3 DNA reads as TGTGCCTGTGACACTCTGGGGGGACCCACCGATAAACTCATCTTT. Its translation: CACDTLGGPTDKLIF.

This clone has a count of ten or more. This sequence may be a read error, since a much larger clone differs from it by one base. V usage is TRDV1 and J usage is TRDJ1, with 12 positions matching TRDD3. Germline V gives CDR1 TSWWSYY, CDR2 QGS. CDR3 length: 23 amino acids. CDR3 sequence: CAPGEIPRHFVLGDTPYTDKLIF. The CDR3, as DNA: TGTGCTCCTGGGGAGATTCCTAGACATTTCGTACTGGGGGATACTCCGTACACCGATAAACTCATCTTT.

This clone was recorded many times. This chain connects TRDV1 to TRDJ1; 12 bases map to TRDD3. The CDR3 runs 23 residues. Per germline, CDR1 TSWWSYY and CDR2 QGS. Losses at the gene ends were 3 bases for V and 3 bases for J; bases not matched to a gene: 26. For the CDR3, the DNA is TGTGCTCTTGGGGACCGCGAACTTGACTGGGGGATACAGTATGGTCAGAGGGCCGATAAACTCATCTTT. Translated, it gives CALGDRELDWGIQYGQRADKLIF.

This clone was recorded at least ten times. The protein given by TCRdb reflects a much larger clone and differs at residue 5 from this DNA's translation, likely from a read error; the protein shown is the DNA's translation. The rearrangement joins TRDV1 to TRDJ1; perhaps D is TRDD2 or TRDD3 (6 bases each). The CDR3 has 17 residues. CDR1 is TSWWSYY and CDR2 is QGS in the germline V gene. With 7 bases removed from V and 3 bases from J, the gap between germline ends came to 24 bases. The CDR3 DNA follows: TGTGCTCTTGCGGCTCTCCTACGGGGGACACGATCCGATAAACTCATCTTT. It yields the protein CALAALLRGTRSDKLIF.

This clone was observed a few times. The protein that TCRdb holds for this DNA derives from a much larger clone and differs from the translated DNA at residue 15, which likely indicates a read error; the protein shown here is translated from the DNA. The chain links TRDV1 to TRDJ1; D might be TRDD3 (5 bases). No J gene is reported in TCRdb; it was inferred here by comparing the DNA with germline. V lost 1 base to trimming and J lost 3 bases, with 33 bases between them. The CDR3 consists of 22 residues. The germline CDR1 and CDR2 sequences are TSWWSYY and QGS. The CDR3 region has the DNA TGTGCTCTTGGGGAACCCCCGGATTCCACGGGGACTAGGCCGGTTTTGGCCGATAAACTCATCTTT. Encoded protein: CALGEPPDSTGTRPVLADKLIF.

This clone was found a few times. TCRdb attributes to this sequence the protein of a much larger clone, which differs from the DNA translation at residue 5; a read error is likely, and the protein displayed is translated from the DNA. The V and J genes are TRDV2 and TRDJ1, with TRDD3 matching over 7 bases. Germline matching of the DNA provided the J gene here, since TCRdb leaves it blank. Trimming took 3 bases from V and 1 from J; bases not matched to a gene: 16. The V gene's germline CDR1 is GEAIGNYY and CDR2 EKD. The CDR3 is 18 residues long. The CDR3 DNA sequence: TGTGCCTGTGACGCCGGGGCCGGGGGATTCGTCGGCACCGATAAACTCATCTTT. Its protein product is CACDAGAGGFVGTDKLIF.

About this clone: A far larger clone is one nucleotide away, so this likely arose from a read error. The sample has other DNA sequences that encode this CDR3 too. The chain carries TRDV2 and TRDJ1; D not certain. Germline assignment: CDR1 GEAIGNYY and CDR2 EKD. V was trimmed by 0 bases and J by 1 base, leaving 14 bases between them. CDR3 length: 16 residues. CDR3 loop: CACDTEEEEGTDKLIF. The CDR3, as DNA: TGTGCCTGTGACACCGAGGAGGAAGAGGGCACCGATAAACTCATCTTT.

Of note for this clone: TCRdb pairs this DNA with a much larger clone's protein that differs at residue 12, likely a read error; the protein shown was translated from the DNA. The chain has TRDV1 and TRDJ1, with 8 bases that match TRDD3. The J gene, not given by TCRdb, was assigned here from a germline match of the nucleotide sequence. After removal of 0 bases from V and 0 bases from J, the junction contained 18 bases not matched to a gene. This CDR3 region has 21 residues. CDR1 TSWWSYY and CDR2 QGS come from the germline V gene. The CDR3 region is CALGELSAPMYGGIDTDKLIF. The CDR3 nucleotides are TGTGCTCTTGGGGAACTTTCCGCCCCAATGTACGGGGGGATAGACACCGATAAACTCATCTTT.

This clone was seen only a few times. The protein TCRdb gives is from a much larger clone and does not agree with this DNA's translation at residue 7, likely a read error; the protein shown here comes from the DNA. CDR3 sequence: CACDSMSGTGGSNTDKLIF. CDR3 in DNA: TGTGCCTGTGACTCAATGTCCGGTACTGGGGGATCCAACACCGATAAACTCATCTTT. The gene calls are TRDV2 and TRDJ1; TRDD3 matches at 10 bases. The J gene comes from matching the DNA to germline here; TCRdb lacks it. CDR3 length equals 19 residues. J gave up 0 bases and V 3 bases, and 15 bases lay outside the gene matches. CDR1 is GEAIGNYY and CDR2 is EKD in the germline V gene.

There are a few counts of this clone. The mismatch at residue 19 between this DNA's translation and the TCRdb protein of a much larger clone likely reflects a read error; the protein shown is translated from the DNA. The chain employs TRDV1 and TRDJ1; 11 positions agree with TRDD3. The germline CDR1 and CDR2 sequences are TSWWSYY and QGS. The CDR3 is 22 residues long. The CDR3 reads CALGEQYGPYWGISVYTDRLIF. DNA of the CDR3: TGTGCTCTTGGGGAACAGTACGGACCGTACTGGGGGATATCGGTCTACACCGATAGACTCATCTTT.

This clone turned up a few times. Only one base separates this from a far larger clonotype, so it likely reflects a read error. This sample also contains other DNA sequences that code for the same CDR3. The genes are TRDV2 and TRDJ1; 9 bases map to TRDD3. The J gene, absent from TCRdb, was called here by matching the DNA to germline. This CDR3 has 16 amino acids. Germline CDR1 GEAIGNYY, CDR2 EKD. This CDR3 reads CACDKLGDPYTDKLIF. For the CDR3, the DNA is TGTGCCTGTGACAAACTGGGGGACCCGTACACTGATAAACTCATCTTT.

Turning to this clone: Only one base separates this from a far larger clonotype, so it likely reflects a read error. This same CDR3 is encoded by further DNA sequences in the sample. The rearrangement joins TRDV2 to TRDJ1; 9 positions match TRDD3. Germline assignment: CDR1 GEAIGNYY and CDR2 EKD. This CDR3 comprises 16 residues. The trim removed 7 bases at V and 5 bases at J, leaving 16 bases unmatched. The CDR3 sequence is CACDPMTGGQKDKLIF. The CDR3 DNA sequence: TGTGCCTGCGACCCCATGACTGGGGGACAGAAAGATAAACTCATCTTT.

Turning to this clone: TCRdb shows a much larger clone's protein in place of this DNA's translation, and the two differ at residue 3, likely through a read error; the protein shown is translated from the DNA. The gene calls are TRDV2 and TRDJ1; 13 bases agree with TRDD3. The CDR3 loop spans 16 amino acids. CDR1 is GEAIGNYY, CDR2 EKD, per germline. DNA of the CDR3: TGTGCCCGTGACACCGGTACTGGGGGATACGCGGAAAAACTCATCTTT. Its protein product is CARDTGTGGYAEKLIF.